Following are 11 T cell receptor beta chains from one sample sequenced in a study of identical twins. From the 5' RACE reads, TCRdb called clonotypes with MiXCR, one entry per CDR3 protein. The table has around 530,000 distinct CDR3 sequences, about 16% seen once. The data were also submitted as part of a second study, on yellow fever vaccine responses in identical twins.

The material sequenced was CD4+ T cells sorted from blood. These receptors were collected from a woman aged 18-30 years in good health.

The chain joins TRBV14 to TRBJ2-7; TRBD1 matches 7 bases. CDR1 and CDR2 from the germline V gene are SGHDN and FVKESK. Losses at the gene ends were 4 bases for V and 0 bases for J; bases not matched to a gene: 12. CDR3 length: 17 residues. The CDR3 loop reads CASSLGTGTVISYEQYV. The CDR3 DNA is TGTGCCAGCAGCCTAGGAACCGGGACAGTTATCTCCTACGAGCAGTACGTC.

V is TRBV6-5 and J is TRBJ2-7; 8 nucleotides match TRBD2. The germline V gene has CDR1 MNHEY and CDR2 SVGAGI. The CDR3 totals 12 residues. The V gene end was trimmed by 8 bases and the J gene end by 3 bases; junction bases not matched to a gene: 3. The CDR3 is CASSGRDYEQYF. The CDR3 region has the DNA TGTGCCAGCTCCGGGAGGGACTACGAGCAGTACTTC.

This clonotype appeared a few times. The CDR3: CASSQEYQNNEKLFF. CDR3 nucleotides: TGTGCCAGCAGCCAAGAATACCAGAATAATGAAAAACTGTTTTTT. V is TRBV4-2 and J is TRBJ1-4, with no clear D. Between the trimmed V and J ends, which lost 0 bases and 4 bases, there was a span of 9 bases. This CDR3 is 15 amino acids long. CDR1 is LGHNA, CDR2 YNFKEQ, per germline.

The chain combines TRBV3-1 with TRBJ2-1; D call uncertain. V was cut by 4 bases and J by 8 bases, with 15 bases left in between. The V gene's germline CDR1 is LGHDT and CDR2 YNNKEL (reference sequence). This CDR3 spans 14 amino acids. CDR3 DNA sequence: TGTGCCAGCAGCCCCGCCCAGGTGTTGGATGAGCAGTTCTTC. It codes for CASSPAQVLDEQFF.

The table lists this clonotype with a few counts. The rearrangement joins TRBV29-1 to TRBJ2-1; 9 bases align to TRBD2. The J segment lost 1 base and the V segment lost 5 bases, leaving 6 bases of the junction unmatched. Per the germline V gene, CDR1 is SQVTM and CDR2 is ANQGSEA. The CDR3 contains 15 residues. The DNA of the CDR3 is TGCAGCGTTCTAGGACTAGCGAATTCCTACAATGAGCAGTTCTTC. Its protein product is CSVLGLANSYNEQFF.

This clonotype was found a few times. The V gene is TRBV12-3 or TRBV12-4, the J gene TRBJ2-5; D is possibly TRBD2 (6 bases). Trimming took 0 bases from V and 0 from J, leaving 23 bases between them. This CDR3 comprises 20 residues. The CDR3 loop is CASSLAGIQILSGYQETQYF. CDR3 nucleotide sequence: TGTGCCAGCAGTTTAGCCGGGATTCAGATCCTTAGCGGTTACCAAGAGACCCAGTACTTC.

Only a few counts were recorded for this clonotype. The chain employs TRBV9 and TRBJ1-2; TRBD1 might be the D (6 bases). The V end was cut by 3 bases, the J end by 1 base, with 10 bases between. Per the germline V gene, CDR1 is SGDLS and CDR2 is YYNGEE. The CDR3 is 14 amino acids. CDR3 DNA: TGTGCCAGCAGCGAGGACAGTTTTAACTATGGCTACACCTTC. This codes for CASSEDSFNYGYTF.

In this sample, this clonotype turned up a few times. The chain employs TRBV27 and TRBJ1-1; no reliable D call. Per germline, CDR1 MNHEY and CDR2 SMNVEV (reference sequence). V was shortened by 4 bases and J by 1 base, with 16 bases between the two germline ends. This CDR3 comprises 16 residues. CDR3 nucleotides: TGTGCCAGCAGTTCCGACCCCATCCCCTGGAACACTGAAGCTTTCTTT. This gives the protein CASSSDPIPWNTEAFF.

The genes are TRBV7-2 and TRBJ2-7; 7 nucleotides agree with TRBD1. Trimming cost V 1 base and J 5 bases; bases outside gene matches: 8. Germline V CDR1 and CDR2: SGHTA, FQGNSA. The CDR3 extends over 15 amino acids. The CDR3 region has the DNA TGTGCCAGCAGCTTAGTGGCAGGGGGTTGGAACGAGCAGTACTTC. This sequence encodes CASSLVAGGWNEQYF.

J is TRBJ2-1 and V is TRBV15, with a possible D match to TRBD2 (5 bases). Germline lookup yields CDR1 LNHNV and CDR2 YYDKDF (reference sequence). The CDR3 is 16 amino acids. Trimming left V 0 bases short and J 5 bases short, with 14 bases between. The CDR3 here is CATSRDSGFGDNEQFF. Written as DNA, the CDR3 is TGTGCCACCAGCAGAGATTCGGGGTTTGGGGACAATGAGCAGTTCTTC.

The chain employs TRBV4-2 and TRBJ2-2; TRBD2 matches at 15 bases. CDR3 length: 17 amino acids. J lost 7 bases, V lost 4 bases, and 7 bases had no gene match. Germline lookup yields CDR1 LGHNA and CDR2 YNFKEQ. CDR3 residues: CASSLGLAGGPGGELFF. In nucleotides, the CDR3 is TGTGCCAGCAGCCTCGGACTAGCGGGAGGGCCGGGCGGGGAGCTGTTTTTT.